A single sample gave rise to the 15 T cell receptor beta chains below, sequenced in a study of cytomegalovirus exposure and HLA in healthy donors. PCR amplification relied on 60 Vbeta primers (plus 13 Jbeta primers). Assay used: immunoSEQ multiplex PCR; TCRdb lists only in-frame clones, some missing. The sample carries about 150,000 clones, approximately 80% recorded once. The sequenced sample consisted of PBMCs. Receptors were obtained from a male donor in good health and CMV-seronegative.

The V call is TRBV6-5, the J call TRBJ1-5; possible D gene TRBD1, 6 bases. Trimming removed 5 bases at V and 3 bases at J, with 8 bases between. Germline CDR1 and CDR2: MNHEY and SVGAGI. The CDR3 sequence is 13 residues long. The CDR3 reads CASSRGTNQPQHF. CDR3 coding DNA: TGTGCCAGCAGTAGGGGGACCAATCAGCCCCAGCATTTT.

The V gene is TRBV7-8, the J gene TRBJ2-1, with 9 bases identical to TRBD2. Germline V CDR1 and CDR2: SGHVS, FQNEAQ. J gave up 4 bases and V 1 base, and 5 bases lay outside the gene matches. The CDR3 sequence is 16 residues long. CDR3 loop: CASSLGLAGRYNEQFF. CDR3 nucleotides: TGTGCCAGCAGCTTAGGGCTAGCGGGGAGATACAATGAGCAGTTCTTC. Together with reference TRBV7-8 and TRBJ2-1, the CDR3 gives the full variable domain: GAGVSQSPRYKVAKRGQDVALRCDPISGHVSLFWYQQALGQGPEFLTYFQNEAQLDKSGLPSDRFFAERPEGSVSTLKIQRTQQEDSAVYLCASSLGLAGRYNEQFFGPGTRLTVL.

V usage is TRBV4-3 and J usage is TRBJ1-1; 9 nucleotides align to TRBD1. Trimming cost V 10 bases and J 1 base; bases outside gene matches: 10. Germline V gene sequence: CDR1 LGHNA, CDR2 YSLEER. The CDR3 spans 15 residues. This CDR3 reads CATRMGGQGNTEAFF. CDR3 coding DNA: TGCGCCACCCGGATGGGGGGACAGGGGAACACTGAAGCTTTCTTT.

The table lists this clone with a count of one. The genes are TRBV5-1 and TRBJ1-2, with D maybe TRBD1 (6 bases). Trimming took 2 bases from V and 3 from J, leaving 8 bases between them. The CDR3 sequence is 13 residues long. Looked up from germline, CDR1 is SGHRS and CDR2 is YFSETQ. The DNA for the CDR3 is TGCGCCAGCAGCTTTGGGGGCGACTATGGCTACACCTTC. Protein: CASSFGGDYGYTF.

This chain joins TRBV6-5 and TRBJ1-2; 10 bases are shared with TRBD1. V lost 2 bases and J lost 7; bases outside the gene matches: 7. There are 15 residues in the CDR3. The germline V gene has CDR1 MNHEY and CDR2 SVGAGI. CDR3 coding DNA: TGTGCCAGCAGTTACCGAAGACAGGGGGCAGGTGGCTACACCTTC. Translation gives CASSYRRQGAGGYTF.

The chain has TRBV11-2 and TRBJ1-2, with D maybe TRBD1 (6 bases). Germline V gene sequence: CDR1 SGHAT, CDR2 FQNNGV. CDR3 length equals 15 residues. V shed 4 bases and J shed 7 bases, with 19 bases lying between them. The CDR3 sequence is CASSSTDRRLGGYTF. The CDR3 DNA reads TGTGCCAGCAGCTCGACAGACAGGAGGTTAGGTGGCTACACCTTC.

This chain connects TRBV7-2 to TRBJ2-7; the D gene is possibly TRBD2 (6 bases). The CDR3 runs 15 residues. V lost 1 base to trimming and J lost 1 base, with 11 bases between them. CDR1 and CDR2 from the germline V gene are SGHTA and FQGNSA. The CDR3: CASSLGGTGSYEQYF. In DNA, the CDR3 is TGTGCCAGCAGCTTAGGAGGGACTGGGTCCTACGAGCAGTACTTC.

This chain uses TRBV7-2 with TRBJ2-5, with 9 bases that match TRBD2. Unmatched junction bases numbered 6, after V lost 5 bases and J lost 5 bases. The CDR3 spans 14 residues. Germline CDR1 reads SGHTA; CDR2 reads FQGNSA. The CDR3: CASSRAGGWETQYF. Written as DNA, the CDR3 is TGTGCCAGCAGCCGAGCGGGAGGTTGGGAGACCCAGTACTTC.

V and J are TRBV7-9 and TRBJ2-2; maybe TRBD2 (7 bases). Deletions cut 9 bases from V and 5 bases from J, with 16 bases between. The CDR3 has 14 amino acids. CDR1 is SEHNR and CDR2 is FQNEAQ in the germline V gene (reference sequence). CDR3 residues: CASLTGGGTGELFF. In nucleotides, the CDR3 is TGTGCCAGTCTGACAGGCGGGGGAACCGGGGAGCTGTTTTTT.

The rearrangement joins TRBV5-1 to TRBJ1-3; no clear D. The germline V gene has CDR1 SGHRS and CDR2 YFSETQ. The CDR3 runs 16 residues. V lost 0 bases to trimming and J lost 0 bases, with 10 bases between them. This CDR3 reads CASSLGGGSSGNTIYF. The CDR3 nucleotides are TGCGCCAGCAGCTTGGGAGGAGGGAGCTCTGGAAACACCATATATTTT.

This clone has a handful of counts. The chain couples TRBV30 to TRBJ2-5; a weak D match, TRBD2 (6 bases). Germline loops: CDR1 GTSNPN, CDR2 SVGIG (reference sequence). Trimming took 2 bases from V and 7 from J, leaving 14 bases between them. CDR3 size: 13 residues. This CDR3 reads CAWSKAGTGTQYF. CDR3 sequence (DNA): TGTGCCTGGAGTAAGGCGGGAACGGGGACCCAGTACTTC.

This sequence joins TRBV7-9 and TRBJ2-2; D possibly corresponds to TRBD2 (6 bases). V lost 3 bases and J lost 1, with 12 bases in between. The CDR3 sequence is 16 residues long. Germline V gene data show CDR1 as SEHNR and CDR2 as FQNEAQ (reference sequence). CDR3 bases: TGTGCCAGCAGCTTGGTTTCCGGGAGGAACACCGGGGAGCTGTTTTTT. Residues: CASSLVSGRNTGELFF.

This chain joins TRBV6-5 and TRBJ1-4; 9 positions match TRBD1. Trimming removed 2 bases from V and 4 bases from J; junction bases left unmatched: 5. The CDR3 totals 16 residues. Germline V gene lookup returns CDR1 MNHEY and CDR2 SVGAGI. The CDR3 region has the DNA TGTGCCAGCAGTTACGGAACAGGGGGCGGTAATGAAAAACTGTTTTTT. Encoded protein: CASSYGTGGGNEKLFF.

The CDR3 spells CASSPRGQAAIQYF. As DNA, the CDR3 is TGTGCCAGCAGCCCGCGCGGACAGGCCGCTATACAGTACTTC. V and J are TRBV7-9 and TRBJ2-5; 7 bases map to TRBD1. The V and J ends lost 5 bases and 11 bases, in that order; junction bases with no gene match: 14. This CDR3 region has 14 residues. CDR1 and CDR2 (germline): SEHNR, FQNEAQ (reference sequence).

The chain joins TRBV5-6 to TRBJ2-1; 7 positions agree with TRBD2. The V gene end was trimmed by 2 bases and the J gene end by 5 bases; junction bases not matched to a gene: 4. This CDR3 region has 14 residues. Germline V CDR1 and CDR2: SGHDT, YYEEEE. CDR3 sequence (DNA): TGTGCCAGCAGCTTTGGCCTAGCGGACAATGAGCAGTTCTTC. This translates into CASSFGLADNEQFF.